This entry lists 4 T cell receptor beta chains sequenced from one sample in a study of blood T cell repertoires in COVID-19. Some clones are missing from TCRdb's copy, which holds only in-frame ones; the method was immunoSEQ multiplex PCR. The table includes over 350,000 clones, 90% to 95% detected once. Source material: PBMCs or T cells enriched from blood (not recorded which). The receptors shown here come from a woman aged 40 to 50 who had been exposed to COVID-19.

The chain carries TRBV19 and TRBJ1-1, with D possibly matching TRBD1 (6 bases). Germline assignment: CDR1 LNHDA and CDR2 SQIVND (reference sequence). The CDR3 is 12 amino acids. V was cut by 9 bases and J by 4 bases, with 12 bases left in between. The CDR3 region has the DNA TGTGCCAGCCAAGGACAGACCACTGAAGCTTTCTTT. Its translation is CASQGQTTEAFF.

The chain has TRBV6-5 and TRBJ1-5, with TRBD1 identical over 7 bases. Trimming took 8 bases from V and 4 from J; bases not matched to a gene: 8. The CDR3 loop spans 14 amino acids. CDR1 is MNHEY, CDR2 SVGAGI, per germline. Written as DNA, the CDR3 is TGTGCCAGCCTAAAGGACAGGCAGAATCAGCCCCAGCATTTT. Encoded protein: CASLKDRQNQPQHF.

The chain has TRBV5-1 and TRBJ1-2; possibly TRBD1 for D (6 bases). There are 15 residues in the CDR3. Trimming took 5 bases from V and 3 from J, leaving 17 bases between them. CDR1 and CDR2 from the germline V gene are SGHRS and YFSETQ. The CDR3 is CASSLNSDRHYGYTF. The CDR3 DNA sequence: TGCGCCAGCAGTTTAAACTCGGACAGACACTATGGCTACACCTTC.

The chain couples TRBV6-5 to TRBJ2-1, with a tentative D call TRBD1 (6 bases). Germline assignment: CDR1 MNHEY and CDR2 SVGAGI. The CDR3 covers 15 residues. V shed 4 bases and J shed 0 bases, with 10 bases lying between them. The CDR3 region has the DNA TGTGCCAGCAGTTCCGGGACAAGCTCCTACAATGAGCAGTTCTTC. Its translation is CASSSGTSSYNEQFF.